One and the same sample provided the 2 T cell receptor beta chains below, sequenced in a study of T cells in Graves' hyperthyroidism and ophthalmopathy. What was amplified from RNA transcripts were TCR beta CDR3 regions. The HTBI primer set was used in a first-round RT-PCR of the TCR CDR3. One entry per CDR3 protein results from TCRdb running MiXCR on the multiplex PCR reads. Altogether some 350,000 distinct CDR3 sequences are present, 13% to 15% being singletons, with the ten largest covering approximately 19%. The specimen sequenced was blood. These receptor sequences come from a woman aged 60-75 years with Graves' ophthalmopathy.

Only a few counts were recorded for this clonotype. J is TRBJ1-2 and V is TRBV9, with no clear D. The germline V gene encodes CDR1 SGDLS and CDR2 YYNGEE. This CDR3 region has 16 residues. Trimming removed 4 bases from V and 4 bases from J, with 20 bases in between. The CDR3 nucleotides are TGTGCCAGCAGCCCCCGGGCGGGAGCCCCCCTCTATGGCTACACCTTC. This gives the protein CASSPRAGAPLYGYTF.

This clonotype has ten or more counts. This chain uses TRBV5-5 with TRBJ2-3; D might be TRBD1 (6 bases). V was trimmed by 0 bases and J by 5 bases, leaving 16 bases between them. The CDR3 spans 16 residues. Germline V gene data show CDR1 as SGHKS and CDR2 as YYEKEE (reference sequence). CDR3 residues: CASSLEGTPSGDTQYF. DNA for the CDR3: TGTGCCAGCAGCTTGGAAGGGACACCGTCGGGAGATACGCAGTATTTT.